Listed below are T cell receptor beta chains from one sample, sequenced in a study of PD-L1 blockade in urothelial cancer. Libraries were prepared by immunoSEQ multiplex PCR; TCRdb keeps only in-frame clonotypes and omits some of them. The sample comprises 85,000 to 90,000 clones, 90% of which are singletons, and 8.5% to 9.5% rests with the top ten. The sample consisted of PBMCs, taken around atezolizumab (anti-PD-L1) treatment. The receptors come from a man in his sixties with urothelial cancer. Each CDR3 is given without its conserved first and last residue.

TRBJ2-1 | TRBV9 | ASSVATASPFREQF
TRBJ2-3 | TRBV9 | ASSVSGSTDTQY
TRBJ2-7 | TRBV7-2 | ASSLASAGTPYEQY
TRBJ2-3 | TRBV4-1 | ASSQQGGLSTDTQY
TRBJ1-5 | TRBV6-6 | ASSRISNQPQH
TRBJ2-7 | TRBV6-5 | ASSSGTGYEQY
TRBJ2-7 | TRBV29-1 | SVEDGGAYEQY
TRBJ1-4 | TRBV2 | ASNYKTNEKLF
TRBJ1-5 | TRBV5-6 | ASSLGDRNNQPQH
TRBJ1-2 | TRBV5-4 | ASSLQGFYGYT
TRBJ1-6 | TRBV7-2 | ASSSRDRVKNSPLH
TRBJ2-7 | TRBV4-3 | ASSQEGASYEQY
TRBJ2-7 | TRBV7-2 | ASSPTVYEQY
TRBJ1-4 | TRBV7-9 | ASTGSGTGWEKLF
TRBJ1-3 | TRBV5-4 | ASSLFRSGNTIY
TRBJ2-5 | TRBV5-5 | ASSLAPRVQETQY
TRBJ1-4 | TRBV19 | ASRGLSNEKLF
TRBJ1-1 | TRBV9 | ASSASDRVNTEAF
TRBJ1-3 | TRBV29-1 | SVDLDTGNTIY
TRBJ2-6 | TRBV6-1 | ASSEQGGSGANVLT
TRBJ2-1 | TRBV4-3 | ASSQGLQGAYNEQF
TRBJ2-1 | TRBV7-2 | ASSFTGGSYNEQF
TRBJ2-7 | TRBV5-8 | ASSLGGGRGEQY
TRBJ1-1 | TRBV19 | ASRGANREMNTEAF
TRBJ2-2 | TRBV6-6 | ASIPDSLRTGELF
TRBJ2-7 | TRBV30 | AWGRRGSYEQY
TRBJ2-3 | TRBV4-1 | ASSQVGLVSDTQY
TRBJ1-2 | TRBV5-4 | ASSSGISRGYT
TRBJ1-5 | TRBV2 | ASSESGAGNQPQH
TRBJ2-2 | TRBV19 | ASSTNRRGTGELF
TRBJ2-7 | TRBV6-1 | ASSEERQRNYEQY
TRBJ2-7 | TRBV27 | ASSVRDEQY
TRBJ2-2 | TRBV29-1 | SVRGLDRGNTGELF
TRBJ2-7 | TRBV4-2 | ASSREYRLAGGLNEQY
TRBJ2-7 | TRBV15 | ATSRRGQAVEQY
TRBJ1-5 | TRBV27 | ASSIGTGDQPQH
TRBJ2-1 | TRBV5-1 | ASSEPGLALQF
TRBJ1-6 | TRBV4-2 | ASSQVLRDGTTYNSPLH
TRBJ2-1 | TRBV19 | ASSPRLAGDLQGEQF
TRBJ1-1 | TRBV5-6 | ASSGGTGGRDTEAF
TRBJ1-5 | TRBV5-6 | ASSSADRRNSNQPQH
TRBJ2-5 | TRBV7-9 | ASSNMDPPSGAQY
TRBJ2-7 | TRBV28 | ASSRTGYGQY
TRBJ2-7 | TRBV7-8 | ASSSSGAYEQY
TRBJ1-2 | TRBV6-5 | ASSYSKGVST
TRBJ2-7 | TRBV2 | ASRGVGGSYEQY
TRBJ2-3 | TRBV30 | AWGSGGDADTQY
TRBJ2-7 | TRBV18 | ASSPASFYEQY
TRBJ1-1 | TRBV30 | AWMDSPTNTEAF
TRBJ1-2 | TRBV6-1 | ASSPAWATGYT
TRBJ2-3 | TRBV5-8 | ASSVVAGGADTQY
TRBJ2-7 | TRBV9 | ASSPEAGELGEQY
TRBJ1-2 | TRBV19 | ASSNPSRGPGYT